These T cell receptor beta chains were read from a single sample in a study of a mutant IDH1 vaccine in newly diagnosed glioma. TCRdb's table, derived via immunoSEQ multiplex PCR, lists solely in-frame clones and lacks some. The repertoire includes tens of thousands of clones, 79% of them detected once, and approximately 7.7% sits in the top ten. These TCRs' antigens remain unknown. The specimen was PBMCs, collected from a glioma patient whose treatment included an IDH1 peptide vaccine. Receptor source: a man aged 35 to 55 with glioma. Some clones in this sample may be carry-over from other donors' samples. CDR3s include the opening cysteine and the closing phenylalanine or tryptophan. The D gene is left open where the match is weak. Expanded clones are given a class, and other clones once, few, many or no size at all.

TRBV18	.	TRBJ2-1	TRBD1	TGTGCCAGCTCACCGACAGGGAAACGCGGGAATGAGCAGTTCTTC	CASSPTGKRGNEQFF
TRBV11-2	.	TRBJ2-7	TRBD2	TGTGCCAGCAGCCACCTAGCGGGGGCCCCTCGCGAGCAGTACTTC	CASSHLAGAPREQYF
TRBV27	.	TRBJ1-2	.	TGTGCCAGCAGTTTGAGGGGTTCCGGACAGATTAACTATGGCTACACCTTC	CASSLRGSGQINYGYTF
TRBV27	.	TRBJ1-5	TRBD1	TGTGCCAGCAGTCCCGACAGGGGCGGCCAGCCCCAGCATTTT	CASSPDRGGQPQHF
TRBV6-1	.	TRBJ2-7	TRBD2	TGTGCCAGCAGTCCGCAGAGCGGGGGGGTCGACGAGCAGTACTTC	CASSPQSGGVDEQYF
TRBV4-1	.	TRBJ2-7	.	TGCGCCAGCAGCCAAGGCCCAGGATCGACGGGCGAGCAGTACTTC	CASSQGPGSTGEQYF
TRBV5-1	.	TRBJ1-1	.	TGCGCCAGCAGCTTGGCCCCAGGGATCTACACTGAAGCTTTCTTT	CASSLAPGIYTEAFF
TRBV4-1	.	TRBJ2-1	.	TGCGCCAGCAGCCACCCCGACTGGAGCTCCTACAATGAGCAGTTCTTC	CASSHPDWSSYNEQFF
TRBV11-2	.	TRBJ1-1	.	TGTGCCAGCAGCCCCAGCACTGAAGCTTTCTTT	CASSPSTEAFF
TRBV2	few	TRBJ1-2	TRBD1	TGTGCCAGCAGGGACAGGAGTACTAACTATGGCTACACCTTC	CASRDRSTNYGYTF
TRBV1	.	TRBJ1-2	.	TGCACCAGCAGCCAAGATCTTGTGGGGACAGACTATGGCTACACCTTC	CTSSQDLVGTDYGYTF
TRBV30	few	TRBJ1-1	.	TGTGCCTGGAGTGTACTTGCGAACACTGAAGCTTTCTTT	CAWSVLANTEAFF
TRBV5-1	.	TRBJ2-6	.	TGCGCCAGCAGCACCGCCGGGCTGATAGCCTCTGGGGCCAACGTCCTGACTTTC	CASSTAGLIASGANVLTF
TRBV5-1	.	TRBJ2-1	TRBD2	TGCGCCAGCAGCCCATCGGGACTAGCGGGGGGCCACAATGAGCAGTTCTTC	CASSPSGLAGGHNEQFF
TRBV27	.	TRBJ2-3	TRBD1	TGTGCCAGCAGGGGACAGGGATCTTGGGATACGCAGTATTTT	CASRGQGSWDTQYF
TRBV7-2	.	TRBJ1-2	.	TGTGCCAGCAGCCCATTCTCTACGGCTAACTATGGCTACACCTTC	CASSPFSTANYGYTF
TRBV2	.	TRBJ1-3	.	TGTGCCAGCAGCCAGACGGACCTCTCTGGAAACACCATATATTTT	CASSQTDLSGNTIYF
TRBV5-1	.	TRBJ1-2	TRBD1	TGCGCCAGTGGGACAGGGACCTTCGGCTACACCTTC	CASGTGTFGYTF
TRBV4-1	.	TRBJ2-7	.	TGCGCCAGCAGCCAAGTTTTTGCCTCCTACGAGCAGTACTTC	CASSQVFASYEQYF
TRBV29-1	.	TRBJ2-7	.	TGCAGCGTTGGGGAGGGGGCGGTTCGCGAGCAGTACTTC	CSVGEGAVREQYF
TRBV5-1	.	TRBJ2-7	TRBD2	TGCGCCAGCAGCTACGGGGGGGCGGAGTACGAGCAGTACTTC	CASSYGGAEYEQYF
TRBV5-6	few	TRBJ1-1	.	TGTGCCAGCAGCTTGGGGCCGGGGATGAACACTGAAGCTTTCTTT	CASSLGPGMNTEAFF
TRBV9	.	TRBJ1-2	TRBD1	TGTGCCAGCAGCTCGAGGGGACAGGGTTTTGGCTACACCTTC	CASSSRGQGFGYTF